The present T cell receptor (beta chain) was sequenced within a study of blood T cell dynamics during melanoma immunotherapy. A fixed DNA input of approximately 400 ng was used per bulk PBMC sample. TCRdb's table, derived via immunoSEQ multiplex PCR, lists solely in-frame clones and lacks some. The table includes approximately 13,000 clones, roughly 89% detected once. Noted time point: week 3, after first cycle of checkpoint inhibitor. One draw preceded checkpoint blockade; another followed its first cycle at week 3. Broader study findings: PBMC repertoires of eventual disease-control patients split at W3 into clonality or diversity gains.

This CDR3 has 17 residues. Trimming pared 2 bases from V and 4 bases from J, leaving 20 bases between. Germline V CDR1 and CDR2: KGHSY, FQNENV. A note on this clone: Its target is unknown.

The source of this sequence is a human donor with melanoma. The V gene is TRBV16, the J gene TRBJ1-1; tentative D call: TRBD1 (5 bases). This sample comprised blood, obtained from a patient treated with checkpoint blockade. The CDR3 nucleotides are TGTGCCAGCAGCCAAGTCGTCTGGGGCGAGGGTATCACTGAAGCTTTCTTT. It is translated as CASSQVVWGEGITEAFF.